These 10 T cell receptor beta chains were sequenced from one sample in a study of blood T cell repertoires in COVID-19. Using immunoSEQ multiplex PCR, the repertoire was profiled, and TCRdb retains in-frame clones only, with some absent. This table holds some 110,000 clones, more than 75% found once. Sample: peripheral blood. These receptor sequences come from a man aged 35 to 55 with acute or convalescent COVID-19.

The chain combines TRBV6-2 or TRBV6-3 with TRBJ2-7, with 7 bases identical to TRBD1. Germline CDR1 MNHEY, CDR2 SVGEGT. With V trimmed by 2 bases and J by 2 bases, 9 bases remained unmatched. This CDR3 contains 16 residues. The CDR3 DNA is TGTGCCAGCAGTTACCGGTACGACAGGGACCCCTACGAGCAGTACTTC. Translation gives CASSYRYDRDPYEQYF.

The V and J genes are TRBV5-5 and TRBJ2-3; 7 bases line up with TRBD2. CDR1 is SGHKS and CDR2 is YYEKEE in the germline V gene (reference sequence). V lost 3 bases to trimming and J lost 1 base; unmatched junction nucleotides: 5. The CDR3 extends over 15 amino acids. The CDR3 is CASSSPLAGTDTQYF. In DNA, the CDR3 is TGTGCCAGCAGCTCTCCGCTAGCGGGCACAGATACGCAGTATTTT. Full variable domain (remainder filled in from reference TRBV5-5 and TRBJ2-3): DAGVTQSPTHLIKTRGQQVTLRCSPISGHKSVSWYQQVLGQGPQFIFQYYEKEERGRGNFPDRFSARQFPNYSSELNVNALLLGDSALYLCASSSPLAGTDTQYFGPGTRLTVL.

The genes are TRBV4-1 and TRBJ1-1; 7 positions match TRBD1. The CDR3 has 14 residues. J gave up 8 bases and V 1 base, and 7 bases lay outside the gene matches. Germline V gene lookup returns CDR1 MGHRA and CDR2 YSYEKL. CDR3 in DNA: TGCGCCAGCAGCCAAGTGAAGGGGGCGCGAGAAGCTTTCTTT. As protein: CASSQVKGAREAFF.

The sample holds one count of this clone. CDR3 coding DNA: TGTGCCAGCAGTTATCGGACAGGCACACACCGGGAGCTGTTTTTT. Encoded protein: CASSYRTGTHRELFF. The V gene is TRBV6-5, the J gene TRBJ2-2; 7 bases fit TRBD1. Germline values: CDR1 MNHEY, CDR2 SVGAGI. The V gene end was trimmed by 3 bases and the J gene end by 9 bases; junction bases not matched to a gene: 10. The CDR3 totals 15 residues.

The chain has TRBV2 and TRBJ1-6; D not resolved. The V end was cut by 7 bases, the J end by 6 bases, with 19 bases between. The germline CDR1 and CDR2 sequences are SNHLY and FYNNEI. This CDR3 has 16 amino acids. The CDR3 region has the DNA TGTGCCAGCATAAAAGGCGGGCAGGCGGCTAATTCACCCCTCCACTTT. This gives the protein CASIKGGQAANSPLHF.

The sample holds one count of this clone. Other nucleotide sequences from this sample produce the same CDR3. This chain uses TRBV7-2 with TRBJ2-5; D possibly corresponds to TRBD1 (6 bases). With 0 bases removed from V and 2 bases from J, the gap between germline ends came to 7 bases. The V gene's germline CDR1 is SGHTA and CDR2 FQGNSA. The CDR3 runs 14 residues. The CDR3 nucleotides read TGTGCCAGCAGCTTAGCGGGGGCACAAGAGACCCAGTACTTC. It encodes CASSLAGAQETQYF.

V is TRBV6-4 and J is TRBJ2-5; 8 nucleotides match TRBD2. V lost 2 bases, J lost 3 bases, and 14 bases stayed unmatched. The CDR3 runs to 18 residues. Germline-derived CDR1 and CDR2 are MRHNA and SNTAGT. This chain's CDR3 is CASSDPTETSEGEETQYF. CDR3 coding DNA: TGTGCCAGCAGTGACCCTACCGAGACTAGCGAGGGGGAAGAGACCCAGTACTTC.

V gene TRBV28 combines with J gene TRBJ1-2; possibly TRBD1 for D (6 bases). The V end was cut by 6 bases, the J end by 7 bases, with 18 bases between. CDR3 length equals 14 residues. Germline values: CDR1 MDHEN, CDR2 SYDVKM. The CDR3 sequence is CASSRDNILGGYTF. In DNA form, the CDR3 reads TGTGCCAGCAGCCGGGACAACATCCTCGGTGGCTACACCTTC.

V gene TRBV5-4 combines with J gene TRBJ2-3; no clear D gene. The V end lost 0 bases, the J end lost 6 bases, and 8 bases lay between the germline ends. Per the germline V gene, CDR1 is SGHNT and CDR2 is YYREEE (reference sequence). This CDR3 comprises 13 residues. The CDR3 sequence is CASSLATSDTQYF. The CDR3 bases are TGTGCCAGCAGCTTGGCCACGAGCGATACGCAGTATTTT.

This chain links TRBV10-2 with TRBJ2-2; possibly TRBD2 for D (6 bases). CDR3 length: 14 amino acids. From germline, CDR1 is WSHSY and CDR2 SAAADI. V was clipped by 3 bases and J by 5 bases, with 10 bases between them. For the CDR3, the DNA is TGCGCCAGCAGTGAAAACCGGGGGACCGGGGAGCTGTTTTTT. This codes for CASSENRGTGELFF.